This T cell receptor beta chain originates from a study of blood T cell repertoires in COVID-19. Study-wide background: PBMCs, B-cell-depleted T cells, or T cells were the source of the cDNA or gDNA that made up the material.

Profiling relied on immunoSEQ multiplex PCR, and the TCRdb table lists in-frame clones only, not all of them. The sample yields roughly 40,000 clones, approximately 82% seen once. The CDR3 sequence is 17 residues long. V shed 0 bases and J 5 bases; nucleotides not matched to a gene: 11. CDR1 and CDR2 (germline): LNHNV, YYDKDF (reference sequence). The gene calls are TRBV15 and TRBJ2-7, with 9 bases fitting TRBD2. The origin of this receptor is a woman at least 80 years old with active or convalescent COVID-19. Source material: peripheral blood. The CDR3 loop is CATSRDLSGSLRDEQYF. The CDR3 DNA reads as TGTGCCACCAGCAGAGATCTTAGCGGGAGTTTAAGGGACGAGCAGTACTTC.